The subject of this entry is one T cell receptor beta chain. Its antigen is unknown. Sequence at one end of the junction differs from germline and may be a read error. These data originate in a study of prognosis after radiotherapy for stage I lung cancer. Study-wide context: Patients with non-small cell lung cancer were all judged medically inoperable.

This CDR3 has 13 residues. Germline assignment: CDR1 MNHGY and CDR2 SAAAGT. Whole-study results and caveats: The tumor specificity of expanded TCR clones remained undetermined.

By two-round multiplex PCR, the TCR beta CDR3 was amplified from genomic DNA. Specific primers for each TRBV and TRBJ gene were what first-round PCR used. TCRdb re-called the multiplex PCR reads through MiXCR, storing one row per CDR3 protein. The sample has roughly 25,000 distinct CDR3 sequences, more than 45% seen once. The chain is built from TRBV6-8 and TRBJ2-7; unclear D gene. Sample: PBMCs, taken before or after stereotactic body radiation therapy (not recorded which). This TCR was sampled from a donor of 50 years or more with non-small cell lung cancer. The CDR3 is CASSYSRPNEHYF. CDR3 DNA: TGTGCCAGCAGTTACTCGCGACCTAACGAGCATTACTTC.